Listed below are T cell receptor beta chains from one sample, sequenced in a study of cytomegalovirus exposure and HLA in healthy donors. Measured with immunoSEQ multiplex PCR; TCRdb has only the in-frame clones, and not every one. The repertoire table contains roughly 80,000 clones. Sequencing input: PBMCs. The receptor source for this set is a woman in her twenties or thirties in good health and CMV-seronegative. Each CDR3 is given with its conserved first and last residue. D genes are given only for firm matches.

V gene: TRBV4-1; J gene: TRBJ1-4; D gene: NA; CDR3 protein: CASSQDSGAPDEKLFF; CDR3 DNA: TGCGCCAGCAGCCAAGATTCAGGGGCGCCCGATGAAAAACTGTTTTTT
V gene: TRBV28; J gene: TRBJ2-7; D gene: TRBD1; CDR3 protein: CASSFSGTGGGEQYF; CDR3 DNA: TGTGCCAGCAGTTTTTCCGGGACAGGGGGGGGCGAGCAGTACTTC
V gene: TRBV14; J gene: TRBJ2-2; D gene: NA; CDR3 protein: CASSPLANTGELFF; CDR3 DNA: TGTGCCAGCAGCCCACTAGCGAACACCGGGGAGCTGTTTTTT
V gene: TRBV6-5; J gene: TRBJ1-3; D gene: NA; CDR3 protein: CASRTGSGNTIYF; CDR3 DNA: TGTGCCAGCAGGACGGGCTCTGGAAACACCATATATTTT
V gene: TRBV27; J gene: TRBJ1-2; D gene: NA; CDR3 protein: CASSTSGTGIYGYTF; CDR3 DNA: TGTGCCAGCAGTACCAGCGGGACGGGGATCTATGGCTACACCTTC
V gene: TRBV30; J gene: TRBJ1-1; D gene: NA; CDR3 protein: CASSHQNTEAFF; CDR3 DNA: TGTGCCTCCTCACATCAAAACACTGAAGCTTTCTTT
V gene: TRBV4-2; J gene: TRBJ2-5; D gene: NA; CDR3 protein: CASSSQRAQETQYF; CDR3 DNA: TGTGCCAGCAGCTCCCAGCGGGCCCAAGAGACCCAGTACTTC
V gene: TRBV5-1; J gene: TRBJ1-2; D gene: NA; CDR3 protein: CASSVGWGLAGYTF; CDR3 DNA: TGCGCCAGCAGCGTCGGCTGGGGCCTGGCGGGCTACACCTTC
V gene: TRBV30; J gene: TRBJ1-4; D gene: NA; CDR3 protein: CAWSPTGSGEKLFF; CDR3 DNA: TGTGCCTGGAGCCCCACAGGGAGTGGTGAAAAACTGTTTTTT
V gene: TRBV7-6; J gene: TRBJ1-1; D gene: TRBD1; CDR3 protein: CASSRVDRGGTEAFF; CDR3 DNA: TGTGCCAGCAGCCGCGTCGACAGGGGAGGAACTGAAGCTTTCTTT
V gene: TRBV15; J gene: TRBJ2-7; D gene: TRBD1; CDR3 protein: CATSRDQGRGYYEQYF; CDR3 DNA: TGTGCCACCAGCAGAGATCAGGGCAGGGGGTACTACGAGCAGTACTTC
V gene: TRBV7-9; J gene: TRBJ2-2; D gene: TRBD1; CDR3 protein: CASSAWQGDNTGELFF; CDR3 DNA: TGTGCCAGCAGCGCATGGCAGGGGGATAACACCGGGGAGCTGTTTTTT
V gene: TRBV10-1; J gene: TRBJ2-7; D gene: TRBD1; CDR3 protein: CASSRDRGYEQYF; CDR3 DNA: TGCGCCAGCAGCCGGGACAGGGGGTACGAGCAGTACTTC
V gene: TRBV29-1; J gene: TRBJ2-3; D gene: TRBD1; CDR3 protein: CSGRDRALHTQYF; CDR3 DNA: TGCAGCGGCCGGGACAGGGCCTTGCATACGCAGTATTTT
V gene: TRBV6-1; J gene: TRBJ2-7; D gene: TRBD1; CDR3 protein: CASSLTGGASYEQYF; CDR3 DNA: TGTGCCAGCAGTCTAACAGGGGGCGCGTCCTACGAGCAGTACTTC
V gene: TRBV18; J gene: TRBJ1-1; D gene: NA; CDR3 protein: CASSPNPGGGTEAFF; CDR3 DNA: TGTGCCAGCTCACCTAATCCGGGGGGCGGAACTGAAGCTTTCTTT
V gene: TRBV5-1; J gene: TRBJ2-5; D gene: TRBD2; CDR3 protein: CASSFSLAGGLGFGETQYF; CDR3 DNA: TGCGCCAGCAGCTTTTCACTAGCGGGGGGGCTGGGATTCGGAGAGACCCAGTACTTC
V gene: TRBV6-1; J gene: TRBJ2-3; D gene: TRBD2; CDR3 protein: CASTSGFSTDTQYF; CDR3 DNA: TGTGCCAGCACTAGCGGGTTTAGCACAGATACGCAGTATTTT